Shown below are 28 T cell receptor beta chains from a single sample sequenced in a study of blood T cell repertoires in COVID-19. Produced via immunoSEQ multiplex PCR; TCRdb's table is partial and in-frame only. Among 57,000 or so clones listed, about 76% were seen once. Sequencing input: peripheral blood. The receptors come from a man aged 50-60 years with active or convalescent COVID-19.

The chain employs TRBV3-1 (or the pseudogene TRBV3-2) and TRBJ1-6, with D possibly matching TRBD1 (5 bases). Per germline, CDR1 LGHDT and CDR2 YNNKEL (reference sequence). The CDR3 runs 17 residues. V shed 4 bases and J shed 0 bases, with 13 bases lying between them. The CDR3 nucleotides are TGTGCCAGCAGCCCGGGACTCACGAGCTCCTATAATTCACCCCTCCACTTT. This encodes CASSPGLTSSYNSPLHF.

The CDR3 bases are TGTGCCAGCAGTTTATCGGGGCCACACAATGAGCAGTTCTTC. Translating it yields CASSLSGPHNEQFF. The V and J genes are TRBV27 and TRBJ2-1; possible D gene TRBD1, 5 bases. The CDR3 loop spans 14 amino acids. The ends were cut back, 0 bases at V and 5 bases at J, with 8 bases in the middle. The V gene's germline CDR1 is MNHEY and CDR2 SMNVEV (reference sequence).

Written as DNA, the CDR3 is TGTGCCAGCAGCTTAGGTTCGGGGGACACTGAAGCTTTCTTT. Translated: CASSLGSGDTEAFF. The V call is TRBV7-3, the J call TRBJ1-1, with D possibly being TRBD1 (5 bases). The V end lost 2 bases, the J end lost 3 bases, and 10 bases lay between the germline ends. This CDR3 is built from 14 residues. Germline V gives CDR1 SGHTA, CDR2 FQGTGA.

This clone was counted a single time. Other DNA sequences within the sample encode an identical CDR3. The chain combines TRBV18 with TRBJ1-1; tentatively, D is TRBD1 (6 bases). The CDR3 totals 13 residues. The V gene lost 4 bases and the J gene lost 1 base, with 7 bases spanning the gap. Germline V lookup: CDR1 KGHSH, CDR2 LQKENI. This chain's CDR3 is CASSLGQNTEAFF. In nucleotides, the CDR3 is TGTGCCAGCTCACTGGGACAGAACACTGAAGCTTTCTTT.

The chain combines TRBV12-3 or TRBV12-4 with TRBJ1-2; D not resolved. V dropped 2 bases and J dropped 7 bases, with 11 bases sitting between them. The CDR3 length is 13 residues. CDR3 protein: CASSLRAGLGYTF. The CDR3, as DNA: TGTGCCAGCAGTTTACGGGCGGGTCTTGGCTACACCTTC.

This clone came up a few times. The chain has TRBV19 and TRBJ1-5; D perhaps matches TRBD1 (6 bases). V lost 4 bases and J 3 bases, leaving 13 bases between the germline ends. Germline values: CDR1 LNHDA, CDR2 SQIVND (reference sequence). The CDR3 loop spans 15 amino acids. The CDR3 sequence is CASSTYRAPNQPQHF. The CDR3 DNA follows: TGTGCCAGTAGTACCTACAGGGCACCCAATCAGCCCCAGCATTTT.

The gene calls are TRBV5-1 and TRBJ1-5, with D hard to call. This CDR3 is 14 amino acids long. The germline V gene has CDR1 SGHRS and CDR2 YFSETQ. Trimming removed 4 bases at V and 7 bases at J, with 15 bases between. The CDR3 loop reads CASSTDPSGQPQHF. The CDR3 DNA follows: TGCGCCAGCAGCACGGACCCTTCGGGGCAGCCCCAGCATTTT.

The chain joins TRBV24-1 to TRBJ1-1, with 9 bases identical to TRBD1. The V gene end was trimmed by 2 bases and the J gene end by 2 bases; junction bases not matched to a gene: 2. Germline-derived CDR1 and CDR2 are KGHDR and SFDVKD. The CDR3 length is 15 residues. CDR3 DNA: TGTGCCACCAGTGATTACAGGGGGCGAAACACTGAAGCTTTCTTT. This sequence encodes CATSDYRGRNTEAFF.

The CDR3 protein is CASSAQARGANYGYTF. The CDR3 DNA follows: TGCGCCAGCAGCGCGCAAGCCCGGGGAGCTAACTATGGCTACACCTTC. V is TRBV4-1 and J is TRBJ1-2, with no clear D. Trimming shortened V by 5 bases and J by 0 bases, and 16 bases separated the two germline ends. Germline-derived CDR1 and CDR2 are MGHRA and YSYEKL. This CDR3 has 16 residues.

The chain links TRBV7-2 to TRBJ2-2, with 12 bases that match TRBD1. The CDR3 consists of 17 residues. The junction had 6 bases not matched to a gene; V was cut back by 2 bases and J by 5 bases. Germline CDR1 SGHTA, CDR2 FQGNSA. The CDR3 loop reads CASSLPGTGGRTGELFF. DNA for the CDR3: TGTGCCAGCAGCTTACCCGGGACAGGGGGCAGGACCGGGGAGCTGTTTTTT.

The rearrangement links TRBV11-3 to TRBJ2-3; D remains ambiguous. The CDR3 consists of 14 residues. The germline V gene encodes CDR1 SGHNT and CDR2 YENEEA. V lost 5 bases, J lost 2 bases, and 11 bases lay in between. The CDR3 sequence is CASSRRTVTDTQYF. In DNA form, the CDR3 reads TGTGCCAGCAGCCGCCGCACGGTCACAGATACGCAGTATTTT.

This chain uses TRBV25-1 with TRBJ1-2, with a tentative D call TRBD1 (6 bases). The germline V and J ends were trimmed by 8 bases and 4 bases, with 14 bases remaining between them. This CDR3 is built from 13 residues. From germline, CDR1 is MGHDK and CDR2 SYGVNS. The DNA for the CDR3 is TGTGCCAGCTGGGGTGGACAGATCTATGGCTACACCTTC. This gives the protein CASWGGQIYGYTF.

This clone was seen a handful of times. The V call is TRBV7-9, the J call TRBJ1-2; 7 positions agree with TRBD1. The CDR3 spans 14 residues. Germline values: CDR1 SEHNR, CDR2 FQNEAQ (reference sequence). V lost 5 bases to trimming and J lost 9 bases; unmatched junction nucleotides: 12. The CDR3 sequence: CASSHTDRRASYTF. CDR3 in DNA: TGTGCCAGCAGCCATACGGACAGGAGGGCGAGCTACACCTTC.

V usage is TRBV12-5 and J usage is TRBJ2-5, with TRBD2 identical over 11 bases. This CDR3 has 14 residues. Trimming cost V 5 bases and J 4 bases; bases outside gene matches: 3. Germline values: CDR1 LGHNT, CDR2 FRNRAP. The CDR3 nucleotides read TGTGCTAGTGGTACCGGACTAGCGGGAGAGACCCAGTACTTC. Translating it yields CASGTGLAGETQYF.

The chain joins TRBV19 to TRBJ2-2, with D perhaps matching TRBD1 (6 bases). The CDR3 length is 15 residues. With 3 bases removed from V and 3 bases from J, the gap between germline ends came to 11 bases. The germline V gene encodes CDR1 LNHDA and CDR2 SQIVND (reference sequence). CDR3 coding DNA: TGTGCCAGTAGTATCGGGCAGGGGTACACCGGGGAGCTGTTTTTT. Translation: CASSIGQGYTGELFF.

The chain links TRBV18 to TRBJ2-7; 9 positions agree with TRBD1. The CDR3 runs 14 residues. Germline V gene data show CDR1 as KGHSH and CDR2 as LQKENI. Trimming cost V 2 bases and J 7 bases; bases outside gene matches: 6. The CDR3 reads CASSPNDRGEEQYF. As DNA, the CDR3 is TGTGCCAGCTCACCAAATGACAGGGGGGAAGAGCAGTACTTC.

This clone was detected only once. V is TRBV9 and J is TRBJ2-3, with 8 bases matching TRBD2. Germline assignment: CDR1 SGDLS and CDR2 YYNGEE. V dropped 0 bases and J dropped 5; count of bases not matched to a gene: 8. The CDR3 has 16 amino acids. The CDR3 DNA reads TGTGCCAGCAGCGTAGGGTACGGGGGGGCAAGAGATACGCAGTATTTT. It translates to CASSVGYGGARDTQYF.

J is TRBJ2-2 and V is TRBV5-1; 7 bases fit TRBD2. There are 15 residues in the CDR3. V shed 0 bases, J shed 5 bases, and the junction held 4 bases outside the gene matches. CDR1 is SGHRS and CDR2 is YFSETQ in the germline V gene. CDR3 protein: CASSLVAGETGELFF. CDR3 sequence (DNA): TGCGCCAGCAGCTTGGTAGCGGGTGAAACCGGGGAGCTGTTTTTT. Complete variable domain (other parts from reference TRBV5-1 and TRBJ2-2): KAGVTQTPRYLIKTRGQQVTLSCSPISGHRSVSWYQQTPGQGLQFLFEYFSETQRNKGNFPGRFSGRQFSNSRSEMNVSTLELGDSALYLCASSLVAGETGELFFGEGSRLTVL.

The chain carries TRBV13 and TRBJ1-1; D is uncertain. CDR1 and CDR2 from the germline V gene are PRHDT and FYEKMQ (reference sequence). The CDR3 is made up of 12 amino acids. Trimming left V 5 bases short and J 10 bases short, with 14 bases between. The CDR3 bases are TGTGCCAGCAGCCCCACGGGGAGATCAGCTTTCTTT. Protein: CASSPTGRSAFF.

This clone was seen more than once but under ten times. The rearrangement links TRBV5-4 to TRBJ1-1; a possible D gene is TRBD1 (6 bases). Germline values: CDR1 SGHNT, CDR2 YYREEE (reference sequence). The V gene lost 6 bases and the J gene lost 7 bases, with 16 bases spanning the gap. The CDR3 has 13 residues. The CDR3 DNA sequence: TGTGCCAGCATGGTACAGGGACGGGGTGAAGCTTTCTTT. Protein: CASMVQGRGEAFF.

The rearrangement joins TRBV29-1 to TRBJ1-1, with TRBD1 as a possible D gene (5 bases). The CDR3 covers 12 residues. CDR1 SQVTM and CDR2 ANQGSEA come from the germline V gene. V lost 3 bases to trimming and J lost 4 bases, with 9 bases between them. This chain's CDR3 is CSVDRGSTEAFF. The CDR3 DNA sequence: TGCAGCGTTGATCGGGGGAGCACTGAAGCTTTCTTT.

CDR3 in amino acids: CASSLLRRDTQYF. CDR3 nucleotide sequence: TGTGCCAGCAGCTTGTTGCGAAGAGATACGCAGTATTTT. This chain connects TRBV5-6 to TRBJ2-3; D is uncertain. This CDR3 region has 13 residues. Germline V gene data show CDR1 as SGHDT and CDR2 as YYEEEE. Trimming stripped 1 base from V and 5 bases from J, with 8 bases between.

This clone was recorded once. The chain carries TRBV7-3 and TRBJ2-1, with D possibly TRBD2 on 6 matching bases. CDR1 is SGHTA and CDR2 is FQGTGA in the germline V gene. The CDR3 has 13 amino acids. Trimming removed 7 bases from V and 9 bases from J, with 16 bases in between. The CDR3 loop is CASTPLVGGEQFF. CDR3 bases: TGTGCCAGCACCCCATTAGTGGGAGGTGAGCAGTTCTTC.

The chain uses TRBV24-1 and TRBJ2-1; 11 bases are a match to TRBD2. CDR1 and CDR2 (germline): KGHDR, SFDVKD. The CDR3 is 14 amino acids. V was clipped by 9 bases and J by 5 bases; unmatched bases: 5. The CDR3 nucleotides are TGTGCCACCCGATCGGGACTAGCGGACAATGAGCAGTTCTTC. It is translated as CATRSGLADNEQFF.

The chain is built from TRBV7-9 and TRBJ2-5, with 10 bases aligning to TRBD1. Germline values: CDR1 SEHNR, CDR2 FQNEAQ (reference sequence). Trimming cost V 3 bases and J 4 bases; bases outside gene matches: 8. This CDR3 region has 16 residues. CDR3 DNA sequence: TGTGCCAGCAGCTTTTTTATGGGACAGGGGTCAGAGACCCAGTACTTC. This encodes CASSFFMGQGSETQYF.

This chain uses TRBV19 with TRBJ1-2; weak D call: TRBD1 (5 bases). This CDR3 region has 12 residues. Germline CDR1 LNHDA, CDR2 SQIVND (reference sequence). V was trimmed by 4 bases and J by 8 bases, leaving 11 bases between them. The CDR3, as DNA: TGTGCCAGTAGTACCAGGGAGGGGGGCTACACCTTC. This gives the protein CASSTREGGYTF.

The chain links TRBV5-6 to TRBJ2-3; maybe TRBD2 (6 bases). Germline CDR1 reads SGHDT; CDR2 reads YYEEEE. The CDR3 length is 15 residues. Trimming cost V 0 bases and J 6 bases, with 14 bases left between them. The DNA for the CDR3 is TGTGCCAGCAGCTTGGCGTTGGCTGGAGGGGATACGCAGTATTTT. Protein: CASSLALAGGDTQYF.

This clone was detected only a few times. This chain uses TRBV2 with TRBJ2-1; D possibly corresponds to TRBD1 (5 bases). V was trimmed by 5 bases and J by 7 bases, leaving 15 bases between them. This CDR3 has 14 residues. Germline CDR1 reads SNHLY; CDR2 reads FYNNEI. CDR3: CASSYDTYRNEQFF. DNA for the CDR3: TGTGCCAGCAGTTACGATACCTACAGGAATGAGCAGTTCTTC.